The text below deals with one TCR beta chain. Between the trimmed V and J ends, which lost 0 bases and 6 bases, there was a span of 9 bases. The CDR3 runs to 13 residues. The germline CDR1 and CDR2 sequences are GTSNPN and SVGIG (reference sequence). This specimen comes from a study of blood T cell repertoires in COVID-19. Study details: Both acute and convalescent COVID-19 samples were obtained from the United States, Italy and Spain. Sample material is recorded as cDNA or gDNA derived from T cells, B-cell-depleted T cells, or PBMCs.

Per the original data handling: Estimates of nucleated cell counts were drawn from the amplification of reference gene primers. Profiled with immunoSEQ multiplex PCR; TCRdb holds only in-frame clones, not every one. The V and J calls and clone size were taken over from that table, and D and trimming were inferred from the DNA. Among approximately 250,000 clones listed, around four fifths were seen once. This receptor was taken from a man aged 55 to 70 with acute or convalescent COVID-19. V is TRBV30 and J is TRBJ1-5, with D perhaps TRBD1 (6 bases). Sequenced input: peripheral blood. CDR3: CAWSVQGFQPQHF. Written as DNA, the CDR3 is TGTGCCTGGAGTGTTCAGGGGTTTCAGCCCCAGCATTTT.